This entry lists 32 T cell receptor beta chains sequenced from one sample in a study of blood T cell repertoires in COVID-19. This table comes from immunoSEQ multiplex PCR, and its TCRdb copy is limited to in-frame clones, with some not included. This table has over 120,000 clones, about 87% appearing once. The sequencing input was peripheral blood. Receptor source: a woman between 45 and 60 years old with acute or convalescent COVID-19.

J is TRBJ2-2 and V is TRBV4-2; no clear D. The V gene's germline CDR1 is LGHNA and CDR2 YNFKEQ. The CDR3 runs to 13 residues. The ends were cut back, 6 bases at V and 5 bases at J, with 10 bases in the middle. This CDR3 is CASSLRITGELFF. CDR3 nucleotide sequence: TGTGCCAGCAGTCTGAGGATAACCGGGGAGCTGTTTTTT.

The chain combines TRBV4-1 with TRBJ1-2; possibly TRBD1 for D (6 bases). Trimming stripped 0 bases from V and 2 bases from J, with 13 bases between. The CDR3 extends over 16 amino acids. The germline gives CDR1 MGHRA, CDR2 YSYEKL. The CDR3 here is CASSQDFGGQNYGYTF. The CDR3 DNA reads TGCGCCAGCAGCCAAGATTTCGGAGGACAGAACTATGGCTACACCTTC.

The table lists this clone with a few counts. The V call is TRBV7-6, the J call TRBJ2-3; D gene uncertain. This CDR3 contains 14 residues. The germline V gene encodes CDR1 SGHVS and CDR2 FNYEAQ. The V gene lost 2 bases and the J gene lost 2 bases, with 8 bases spanning the gap. The CDR3 DNA is TGTGCCAGCAGCTTAAGTGGGCCCACAGATACGCAGTATTTT. Its translation is CASSLSGPTDTQYF.

The chain combines TRBV28 with TRBJ1-5; 7 positions match TRBD1. The V gene end was trimmed by 2 bases and the J gene end by 9 bases; junction bases not matched to a gene: 16. This CDR3 has 17 residues. Germline V lookup: CDR1 MDHEN, CDR2 SYDVKM. The CDR3 reads CASSLPFPQGVHGPQHF. The CDR3, as DNA: TGTGCCAGCAGTTTACCTTTTCCCCAGGGGGTCCATGGGCCCCAGCATTTT.

The rearrangement uses TRBV6-1 and TRBJ1-5; D not resolved. The CDR3 sequence is 15 residues long. Germline assignment: CDR1 MNHNS and CDR2 SASEGT. Trimming took 0 bases from V and 7 from J, leaving 13 bases between them. The DNA of the CDR3 is TGTGCCAGCAGTGAAGCATTCCCGGGGAGCCAGCCCCAGCATTTT. Translated: CASSEAFPGSQPQHF.

This clone was found once. The chain carries TRBV7-9 and TRBJ2-5, with 8 bases identical to TRBD1. The germline gives CDR1 SEHNR, CDR2 FQNEAQ (reference sequence). This CDR3 has 14 amino acids. The V gene end was trimmed by 5 bases and the J gene end by 2 bases; junction bases not matched to a gene: 4. The CDR3, as DNA: TGTGCCAGCAGCCCAGGGACAGGTCAAGAGACCCAGTACTTC. It translates to CASSPGTGQETQYF.

The chain carries TRBV5-1 and TRBJ1-2, with D possibly TRBD1 on 5 matching bases. This CDR3 contains 15 residues. The germline CDR1 and CDR2 sequences are SGHRS and YFSETQ. V lost 4 bases to trimming and J lost 2 bases, with 15 bases between them. As DNA, the CDR3 is TGCGCCAGCAGCATGGACATACAGCTCAACTATGGCTACACCTTC. Amino acid sequence: CASSMDIQLNYGYTF.

The chain employs TRBV4-1 and TRBJ1-6, with no clear D. This CDR3 has 17 residues. Germline V CDR1 and CDR2: MGHRA, YSYEKL. Trimming left V 1 base short and J 8 bases short, with 18 bases between. This chain's CDR3 is CASSQVAVRVGDSPLHF. CDR3 bases: TGCGCCAGCAGCCAAGTTGCGGTGCGGGTCGGAGATTCACCCCTCCACTTT.

This clone showed up just a few times. The V call is TRBV6-5, the J call TRBJ1-1, with D hard to call. V lost 4 bases, J lost 0 bases, and 3 bases lay in between. Looked up from germline, CDR1 is MNHEY and CDR2 is SVGAGI. The CDR3 spans 12 residues. The CDR3 sequence: CASSSVNTEAFF. The DNA of the CDR3 is TGTGCCAGCAGTTCAGTGAACACTGAAGCTTTCTTT.

This clone has a single count. CDR3 protein: CASRGAIPRGAFF. The CDR3 coding sequence is TGTGCCAGCAGAGGGGCCATACCGAGAGGAGCTTTCTTT. The rearrangement joins TRBV12-3 or TRBV12-4 to TRBJ1-1; weak D call: TRBD1 (5 bases). V lost 6 bases, J lost 10 bases, and 18 bases lay in between. The CDR3 has 13 residues.

This chain uses TRBV19 with TRBJ1-2; D is unclear. CDR3 length equals 12 residues. Trimming cost V 4 bases and J 5 bases, with 8 bases left between them. CDR1 and CDR2 (germline): LNHDA, SQIVND (reference sequence). CDR3 region: CASSSGFYGYTF. The DNA for the CDR3 is TGTGCCAGTAGTAGCGGATTTTATGGCTACACCTTC.

This sequence joins TRBV19 and TRBJ1-5; tentatively, D is TRBD1 (6 bases). The CDR3 runs 16 residues. CDR1 LNHDA and CDR2 SQIVND come from the germline V gene (reference sequence). Between the trimmed V and J ends, which lost 1 base and 2 bases, there was a span of 12 bases. The DNA of the CDR3 is TGTGCCAGTAGTATAGTCAGGGGCGCACGCAATCAGCCCCAGCATTTT. Amino acid sequence: CASSIVRGARNQPQHF.

This clone has only a few counts. The chain carries TRBV29-1 and TRBJ1-4; D may be TRBD1 (5 bases). The V gene lost 5 bases and the J gene lost 8 bases, with 18 bases spanning the gap. From germline, CDR1 is SQVTM and CDR2 ANQGSEA. The CDR3 sequence is 14 residues long. The DNA for the CDR3 is TGCAGCGTTACGAGTGGGACCGGGGGAGAAAAACTGTTTTTT. It is translated as CSVTSGTGGEKLFF.

V and J are TRBV5-4 and TRBJ2-1; TRBD1 matches at 8 bases. Germline CDR1 reads SGHNT; CDR2 reads YYREEE (reference sequence). The junction had 1 base not matched to a gene; V was cut back by 4 bases and J by 7 bases. CDR3 length equals 12 residues. The DNA of the CDR3 is TGTGCCAGCAGCCGGACAGGGAATGAGCAGTTCTTC. Residues: CASSRTGNEQFF. The full variable domain, its missing parts supplied by reference TRBV5-4 and TRBJ2-1, is ETGVTQSPTHLIKTRGQQVTLRCSSQSGHNTVSWYQQALGQGPQFIFQYYREEENGRGNFPPRFSGLQFPNYSSELNVNALELDDSALYLCASSRTGNEQFFGPGTRLTVL.

The V gene is TRBV4-1, the J gene TRBJ1-5; D is unclear. The germline V gene has CDR1 MGHRA and CDR2 YSYEKL. The CDR3 extends over 16 amino acids. The V end lost 0 bases, the J end lost 4 bases, and 13 bases lay between the germline ends. CDR3 sequence (DNA): TGCGCCAGCAGCCAAGATGGGTACCTAGCAAATCAGCCCCAGCATTTT. Its translation: CASSQDGYLANQPQHF.

This clone was detected only a few times. The chain links TRBV19 to TRBJ2-1; D may be TRBD2 (5 bases). Trimming removed 4 bases from V and 4 bases from J, with 20 bases in between. Germline loops: CDR1 LNHDA, CDR2 SQIVND (reference sequence). The CDR3 has 17 residues. CDR3 amino acids: CASSKSFPRTGYNEQFF. The CDR3 DNA reads as TGTGCCAGTAGTAAGTCCTTCCCGAGGACGGGATACAATGAGCAGTTCTTC.

The V and J genes are TRBV19 and TRBJ1-1; D remains unclear. CDR1 is LNHDA, CDR2 SQIVND, per germline (reference sequence). The CDR3 has 12 amino acids. Trimming cost V 5 bases and J 3 bases, with 7 bases left between them. CDR3 sequence (DNA): TGTGCCAGTAGTGACTCTTACACTGAAGCTTTCTTT. Amino acid sequence: CASSDSYTEAFF.

The chain uses TRBV2 and TRBJ2-7; 7 nucleotides align to TRBD1. With V trimmed by 6 bases and J by 5 bases, 7 bases remained unmatched. CDR3 length: 13 amino acids. CDR1 is SNHLY, CDR2 FYNNEI, per germline. The CDR3: CASRPGQNHEQYF. In DNA, the CDR3 is TGTGCCAGCAGGCCGGGACAGAACCACGAGCAGTACTTC. Complete variable domain (other parts from reference TRBV2 and TRBJ2-7): EPEVTQTPSHQVTQMGQEVILRCVPISNHLYFYWYRQILGQKVEFLVSFYNNEISEKSEIFDDQFSVERPDGSNFTLKIRSTKLEDSAMYFCASRPGQNHEQYFGPGTRLTVT.

V gene TRBV19 combines with J gene TRBJ2-1; TRBD2 might be the D (7 bases). From germline, CDR1 is LNHDA and CDR2 SQIVND (reference sequence). The CDR3 sequence is 14 residues long. V lost 3 bases and J 10 bases, leaving 16 bases between the germline ends. In DNA, the CDR3 is TGTGCCAGTAGTATTCGGGGGCTGGGAGGGGAGCAGTTCTTC. Translation: CASSIRGLGGEQFF.

V and J are TRBV12-5 and TRBJ2-7; a possible D gene is TRBD1 (5 bases). The CDR3 contains 13 residues. V dropped 5 bases and J dropped 4 bases, with 12 bases sitting between them. Looked up from germline, CDR1 is LGHNT and CDR2 is FRNRAP. The CDR3 region has the DNA TGTGCTAGTGGTCAGACAGAACTGTACGAGCAGTACTTC. Its protein product is CASGQTELYEQYF.

The chain joins TRBV6-5 to TRBJ1-5, with D hard to call. The CDR3 spans 11 residues. The germline gives CDR1 MNHEY, CDR2 SVGAGI. The CDR3 bases are TGTGCTCCCCCGGGCAATCAGCCCCAGCATTTT. Translation: CAPPGNQPQHF.

The V and J genes are TRBV18 and TRBJ1-1, with D maybe TRBD1 (6 bases). The CDR3 is made up of 16 amino acids. Trimming pared 3 bases from V and 4 bases from J, leaving 18 bases between. Germline V CDR1 and CDR2: KGHSH, LQKENI. CDR3 in DNA: TGTGCCAGCTCACCTGGAACAGGGTCGCGGGTCACTGAAGCTTTCTTT. Translation gives CASSPGTGSRVTEAFF.

This chain uses TRBV25-1 with TRBJ1-4; D remains ambiguous. V lost 0 bases and J 10 bases, leaving 12 bases between the germline ends. The CDR3 runs 14 residues. From germline, CDR1 is MGHDK and CDR2 SYGVNS. CDR3 sequence: CASSEYPESVKLFF. In DNA form, the CDR3 reads TGTGCCAGCAGTGAATATCCAGAAAGCGTAAAACTGTTTTTT.

The chain is built from TRBV10-3 and TRBJ1-5; TRBD1 agrees at 7 bases. The CDR3 totals 15 residues. Germline lookup yields CDR1 ENHRY and CDR2 SYGVKD. The junction had 11 bases not matched to a gene; V was cut back by 10 bases and J by 2 bases. CDR3: CATKTDREGNQPQHF. The CDR3 DNA sequence: TGTGCCACTAAAACCGACAGGGAAGGCAATCAGCCCCAGCATTTT.

The chain has TRBV3-1 (or the pseudogene TRBV3-2) and TRBJ2-2; TRBD1 might be the D (5 bases). V was pared by 2 bases and J by 7 bases, with 11 bases between. Germline values: CDR1 LGHDT, CDR2 YNNKEL (reference sequence). The CDR3 extends over 14 amino acids. Here the CDR3 DNA reads TGTGCCAGCAGCCAACAGGGTTACGGCGGGGAGCTGTTTTTT. It codes for CASSQQGYGGELFF.

This rearrangement joins TRBV21-1 to TRBJ2-1; the table's D gene call, TRBD1, was not cross checked with the DNA. TRBV21-1 is given as a pseudogene. This CDR3 is built from 13 residues. The CDR3: CASSKVNQGPEFF. The CDR3 coding sequence is TGTGCCAGCAGCAAAGTAAATCAGGGCCCGGAGTTCTTC.

V gene TRBV5-1 combines with J gene TRBJ2-1, with 11 bases that match TRBD2. CDR3 length: 15 residues. The trim removed 5 bases at V and 5 bases at J, leaving 6 bases unmatched. Germline CDR1 reads SGHRS; CDR2 reads YFSETQ. The CDR3 loop is CASRISGRADNEQFF. CDR3 nucleotides: TGCGCCAGCAGAATTAGCGGGAGGGCGGACAATGAGCAGTTCTTC. Supplemented by reference TRBV5-1 and TRBJ2-1, the full variable domain reads KAGVTQTPRYLIKTRGQQVTLSCSPISGHRSVSWYQQTPGQGLQFLFEYFSETQRNKGNFPGRFSGRQFSNSRSEMNVSTLELGDSALYLCASRISGRADNEQFFGPGTRLTVL.

The rearrangement uses TRBV7-9 and TRBJ1-5; TRBD1 matches 9 bases. The CDR3 is 15 residues long. The germline V gene has CDR1 SEHNR and CDR2 FQNEAQ (reference sequence). The V gene end was trimmed by 4 bases and the J gene end by 3 bases; junction bases not matched to a gene: 4. CDR3 in amino acids: CASSWGTGLNQPQHF. CDR3 nucleotide sequence: TGTGCCAGCAGCTGGGGGACAGGGCTCAATCAGCCCCAGCATTTT.

The V and J genes are TRBV5-6 and TRBJ2-3; the D gene is possibly TRBD2 (5 bases). The CDR3 is made up of 14 amino acids. V lost 7 bases and J 6 bases, leaving 18 bases between the germline ends. CDR1 and CDR2 from the germline V gene are SGHDT and YYEEEE. The CDR3 region is CASVRQRVRDTQYF. CDR3 coding DNA: TGTGCCAGCGTCCGGCAGAGGGTTCGGGATACGCAGTATTTT.

This chain uses TRBV27 with TRBJ1-1; D not certain. V lost 0 bases to trimming and J lost 0 bases, with 5 bases between them. Germline CDR1 reads MNHEY; CDR2 reads SMNVEV (reference sequence). The CDR3 covers 14 residues. For the CDR3, the DNA is TGTGCCAGCAGTTTATCTCAGTTGAACACTGAAGCTTTCTTT. This translates into CASSLSQLNTEAFF.

The V call is TRBV10-3, the J call TRBJ1-6; D not resolved. From germline, CDR1 is ENHRY and CDR2 SYGVKD. Trimming removed 3 bases at V and 6 bases at J, with 3 bases between. This CDR3 comprises 12 residues. The CDR3 DNA follows: TGTGCCATCAGTGATCGTAATTCACCCCTCCACTTT. This sequence encodes CAISDRNSPLHF.

The gene calls are TRBV9 and TRBJ2-1, with D perhaps TRBD2 (5 bases). Germline lookup yields CDR1 SGDLS and CDR2 YYNGEE. V gave up 3 bases and J gave up 2 bases, with 12 bases separating them. The CDR3 runs 15 residues. The CDR3, as DNA: TGTGCCAGCAGCGAGACACCGACTACCTACAATGAGCAGTTCTTC. Translating gives CASSETPTTYNEQFF.